A selection of T cell receptor beta chains follows, all from one sample in a study of radiation and T cells in renal cell carcinoma. Here immunoSEQ multiplex PCR was the method, and the copy in TCRdb shows in-frame clones only, minus some. Altogether 120,000 or so clones are present, around 81% being singletons, with the ten largest covering roughly 5.9%. Sequencing was performed on blood, taken from a patient whose treatment included radiotherapy and nephrectomy. All receptors derive from a man aged 50 or older with renal cell carcinoma. Each CDR3 is given without its conserved first and last residue.

v_call: TRBV7-2
cdr3_aa: ASSLVVGANTEAF

v_call: TRBV19
cdr3_aa: ASNPGLHNEQF

v_call: TRBV18
cdr3_aa: ASRSGASYEQY

v_call: TRBV2
cdr3_aa: ASTVGGGQPQH

v_call: TRBV6-6
cdr3_aa: ASSTGEGNYGYT

v_call: TRBV5-1
cdr3_aa: ASSLVDSTDTQY

v_call: TRBV11-2
cdr3_aa: ASSLVTGSYEQY

v_call: TRBV7-9
cdr3_aa: ASSPPSGAAQYQETQY

v_call: TRBV2
cdr3_aa: ASSWDSLGGNQPQH

v_call: TRBV4-1
cdr3_aa: ASSQASARSYEQY

v_call: TRBV28
cdr3_aa: ASTTGQSANRNYGYT

v_call: TRBV2
cdr3_aa: ASSRNRGTGELF

v_call: TRBV7-3
cdr3_aa: ASSPGQGRETQY

v_call: TRBV4-1
cdr3_aa: ASSPGLAINEQF

v_call: TRBV5-4
cdr3_aa: ASSLPQETQY

v_call: TRBV7-2
cdr3_aa: ASSPDRNYGYT

v_call: TRBV5-1
cdr3_aa: ASRTGATDTQY

v_call: TRBV28
cdr3_aa: ASNQGPETQY

v_call: TRBV7-7
cdr3_aa: ASSLTGALGETQY

v_call: TRBV30
cdr3_aa: AWRGQGNQPQH

v_call: TRBV28
cdr3_aa: ASTSGSHLSYEQY

v_call: TRBV27
cdr3_aa: ASSLWQNYEQY

v_call: TRBV2
cdr3_aa: ASSVTHSNQPQH

v_call: TRBV11-2
cdr3_aa: ASSLGRLVSGNTIY

v_call: TRBV4-1
cdr3_aa: ASSQGRGTYEQY

v_call: TRBV5-4
cdr3_aa: ASSPGLARGDEQY

v_call: TRBV6-6
cdr3_aa: ASSRTDNQPQH

v_call: TRBV15
cdr3_aa: ATAGERNQPQH

v_call: TRBV4-3
cdr3_aa: ASSQELYGIGGTNTGELF

v_call: TRBV27
cdr3_aa: ASSPGLANIQY

v_call: TRBV6-4
cdr3_aa: ASRGQPNTEAF

v_call: TRBV11-2
cdr3_aa: ASSLGSRGDTEAF

v_call: TRBV27
cdr3_aa: ASSSLANLADTQY